This entry concerns a single T cell receptor (beta chain). Its specificity is unknown. The data were taken from a study of shared clonotypes between healthy human individuals. Study-level information: Each donor had three CD4 naive, three CD4 memory, two CD8 naive and one CD8 memory plate.

The study's findings and limits: Depth was large, yet rarefaction showed that sorted-subset sequencing was incomplete. Sampling used blood alone; tissue repertoires probably differ. Non-shared clonotypes had lower generation probabilities than those shared by all four donors.

The germline gives CDR1 MNHNS, CDR2 SASEGT. With 6 bases clipped from V and 8 bases from J, the junction kept 6 bases outside the gene matches. This CDR3 has 14 residues. Profiling relied on immunoSEQ multiplex PCR, and the TCRdb table lists in-frame clones only, not all of them. Of just over 2,000,000 clones listed, 85% to 95% are singletons. The rearrangement joins TRBV6-1 to TRBJ1-4, with 10 bases lining up with TRBD1. The sequence derives from a man aged 18 to 29 in good health. The sample taken for sequencing was naive CD4+ T cells sorted from blood. Documented subset: CD45RA+ positively selected. CDR3 sequence (DNA): TGTGCCAGCAGCAGACAGGGGGCGGGGGAAAAACTGTTTTTT. Translated, it gives CASSRQGAGEKLFF.